The 19 T cell receptor beta chains listed next were all sequenced from one sample in a study of OX40 agonist ivuxolimab in advanced cancers. Receptor libraries were prepared by the immunoSEQ multiplex PCR assay. TCRdb limited this immuneACCESS table to in-frame rearrangements with V and J called. A share of clones is missing; checked studies link under half to unresolved V genes, and the rest is unexplained. The sample table holds around 100,000 clones, of which around nine tenths were seen once. The ten top clones hold about 1.6% of the sample. The sequencing here drew on CD4+ or CD8+ T cells sorted from blood, taken in a trial of the OX40 agonist ivuxolimab. Source of these receptors: an adult with an advanced solid tumor such as melanoma, head and neck, liver or kidney cancer.

The chain links TRBV2 to TRBJ2-5; 10 nucleotides align to TRBD2. V was clipped by 7 bases and J by 5 bases; unmatched bases: 10. The CDR3 totals 15 residues. Germline-derived CDR1 and CDR2 are SNHLY and FYNNEI. This CDR3 reads CASTASSGGRETQYF. CDR3 bases: TGTGCCAGCACCGCCTCTAGCGGGGGAAGGGAGACCCAGTACTTC.

The V call is TRBV19, the J call TRBJ1-1; 9 bases align to TRBD1. J was trimmed by 7 bases and V by 5 bases; bases with no gene match: 11. The CDR3 consists of 15 residues. Germline V lookup: CDR1 LNHDA, CDR2 SQIVND (reference sequence). CDR3 sequence (DNA): TGTGCCAGTAGTCCCCCCGGACAGGGGAAGGTTGAAGCTTTCTTT. Translating gives CASSPPGQGKVEAFF.

The gene calls are TRBV27 and TRBJ2-2; 9 bases align to TRBD2. Per germline, CDR1 MNHEY and CDR2 SMNVEV (reference sequence). The CDR3 runs 18 residues. The V and J ends lost 6 bases and 2 bases, in that order; junction bases with no gene match: 13. CDR3 sequence reads: CASRTIYRLAENTGELFF. The CDR3 nucleotides are TGTGCCAGCAGAACGATATACAGACTAGCGGAAAACACCGGGGAGCTGTTTTTT.

This chain joins TRBV19 and TRBJ2-2, with TRBD2 matching 9 bases. Germline CDR1 LNHDA, CDR2 SQIVND (reference sequence). The trim removed 8 bases at V and 0 bases at J, leaving 22 bases unmatched. The CDR3 sequence is 21 residues long. In DNA form, the CDR3 reads TGTGCCAGTCTAAGCTCGATGCGCCTCTCTAGCGGGGCTGCGAACACCGGGGAGCTGTTTTTT. Protein: CASLSSMRLSSGAANTGELFF.

The gene calls are TRBV4-1 and TRBJ2-5, with TRBD2 identical over 8 bases. This CDR3 region has 16 residues. Germline-derived CDR1 and CDR2 are MGHRA and YSYEKL. J gave up 2 bases and V 2 bases, and 7 bases lay outside the gene matches. CDR3 DNA: TGCGCCAGCAGCCAACCTCCGGGGGGGCGACAAGAGACCCAGTACTTC. Translated, it gives CASSQPPGGRQETQYF.

V usage is TRBV19 and J usage is TRBJ2-4; TRBD1 matches 9 bases. The CDR3 is 16 residues long. V dropped 4 bases and J dropped 8; count of bases not matched to a gene: 12. Germline CDR1 and CDR2: LNHDA and SQIVND (reference sequence). In nucleotides, the CDR3 is TGTGCCAGTAGTACTCGGCCGGGACAGGGTTGGGACATTCAGTACTTC. This codes for CASSTRPGQGWDIQYF.

This chain connects TRBV29-1 to TRBJ2-3; no reliable D call. The CDR3 has 12 amino acids. The germline CDR1 and CDR2 sequences are SQVTM and ANQGSEA. V lost 6 bases, J lost 2 bases, and 9 bases lay in between. In DNA form, the CDR3 reads TGCAGCGTGGCGGTTTCCACAGATACGCAGTATTTT. This sequence encodes CSVAVSTDTQYF.

The chain links TRBV19 to TRBJ1-1; a possible D gene is TRBD1 (5 bases). Trimming left V 5 bases short and J 4 bases short, with 11 bases between. Germline CDR1 LNHDA, CDR2 SQIVND (reference sequence). This CDR3 has 13 residues. The chain's CDR3 is CASSGGLATEAFF. The CDR3 DNA reads TGTGCCAGTAGTGGGGGTTTGGCCACTGAAGCTTTCTTT. The whole variable domain, remainder taken from reference TRBV19 and TRBJ1-1, is DGGITQSPKYLFRKEGQNVTLSCEQNLNHDAMYWYRQDPGQGLRLIYYSQIVNDFQKGDIAEGYSVSREKKESFPLTVTSAQKNPTAFYLCASSGGLATEAFFGQGTRLTVV.

The CDR3 nucleotides are TGCAGCGTCACCCATAGCGGGGGGGCCGGAGAGACCCAGTACTTC. It encodes CSVTHSGGAGETQYF. The chain uses TRBV29-1 and TRBJ2-5, with TRBD2 identical over 11 bases. With 6 bases clipped from V and 4 bases from J, the junction kept 10 bases outside the gene matches. The CDR3 loop spans 15 amino acids. Germline V lookup: CDR1 SQVTM, CDR2 ANQGSEA. Full variable domain (missing parts from reference TRBV29-1 and TRBJ2-5): SAVISQKPSRDICQRGTSLTIQCQVDSQVTMMFWYRQQPGQSLTLIATANQGSEATYESGFVIDKFPISRPNLTFSTLTVSNMSPEDSSIYLCSVTHSGGAGETQYFGPGTRLLVL.

The V call is TRBV6-5, the J call TRBJ1-5, with 9 bases lining up with TRBD1. The CDR3 length is 14 residues. Germline CDR1 MNHEY, CDR2 SVGAGI. V was pared by 7 bases and J by 10 bases, with 11 bases of the junction left unmatched. The CDR3 DNA sequence: TGTGCCAGCACAAGGGACAGGGTCAAGGGTCCCCAGCATTTT. Translated: CASTRDRVKGPQHF.

The chain carries TRBV19 and TRBJ2-2; D is perhaps TRBD1 or TRBD2 (6 bases each). CDR1 is LNHDA and CDR2 is SQIVND in the germline V gene (reference sequence). V lost 6 bases and J lost 1, with 12 bases in between. The CDR3 extends over 15 amino acids. This CDR3 reads CASRRGEQNTGELFF. As DNA, the CDR3 is TGTGCCAGTAGGAGGGGGGAGCAGAACACCGGGGAGCTGTTTTTT.

Only one count was recorded for this clone. This chain connects TRBV2 to TRBJ2-3, with 12 bases that match TRBD2. The CDR3 is 17 residues long. CDR1 is SNHLY, CDR2 FYNNEI, per germline. The junction had 9 bases not matched to a gene; V was cut back by 3 bases and J by 5 bases. The CDR3 here is CASSDLASGGGKDTQYF. The CDR3, as DNA: TGTGCCAGCAGTGACTTGGCTAGCGGGGGGGGTAAAGATACGCAGTATTTT.

The rearrangement links TRBV7-2 to TRBJ1-5; 9 bases fit TRBD1. CDR3 length: 15 amino acids. With 1 base clipped from V and 6 bases from J, the junction kept 4 bases outside the gene matches. Germline CDR1 is SGHTA and CDR2 is FQGNSA. CDR3 bases: TGTGCCAGCAGCTTAGAAGGACAGGGGAGTCAGCCCCAGCATTTT. Its translation: CASSLEGQGSQPQHF.

The CDR3 protein is CASSGLAGTGANVLTF. The CDR3 nucleotides read TGTGCCAGTAGCGGACTAGCGGGGACTGGGGCCAACGTCCTGACTTTC. This chain uses TRBV19 with TRBJ2-6; TRBD2 agrees at 12 bases. V dropped 6 bases and J dropped 2; count of bases not matched to a gene: 2. Germline-derived CDR1 and CDR2 are LNHDA and SQIVND (reference sequence). The CDR3 is 16 amino acids.

This clone was seen a handful of times. This chain joins TRBV19 and TRBJ1-5, with 7 positions matching TRBD1. The CDR3 has 15 residues. Germline CDR1 LNHDA, CDR2 SQIVND (reference sequence). V lost 6 bases and J lost 0; bases outside the gene matches: 5. CDR3 sequence reads: CASRTTGPSNQPQHF. For the CDR3, the DNA is TGTGCCAGTAGGACGACAGGGCCTAGCAATCAGCCCCAGCATTTT.

This chain joins TRBV5-3 and TRBJ2-7; tentative D call: TRBD2 (5 bases). TRBV5-3 is marked as an open reading frame, function uncertain. With 4 bases removed from V and 0 bases from J, the gap between germline ends came to 20 bases. This CDR3 is 17 amino acids long. The CDR3 is CARSGRIGWEPSYEQYF. The CDR3 DNA follows: TGTGCCAGAAGCGGCCGCATTGGGTGGGAGCCCTCCTACGAGCAGTACTTC.

The chain couples TRBV27 to TRBJ1-3; 7 bases line up with TRBD1. The CDR3 extends over 15 amino acids. Per the germline V gene, CDR1 is MNHEY and CDR2 is SMNVEV (reference sequence). Trimming took 6 bases from V and 3 from J; bases not matched to a gene: 8. CDR3 region: CASSQSQGVGNTIYF. Written as DNA, the CDR3 is TGTGCCAGCAGCCAAAGCCAGGGGGTTGGAAACACCATATATTTT.

This rearrangement joins TRBV2 to TRBJ1-1; D remains ambiguous. Per germline, CDR1 SNHLY and CDR2 FYNNEI. CDR3 length: 13 amino acids. Between the trimmed V and J ends, which lost 6 bases and 4 bases, there was a span of 12 bases. This chain's CDR3 is CASRERQSTEAFF. DNA for the CDR3: TGTGCCAGCAGGGAGCGTCAGAGCACTGAAGCTTTCTTT.

This clone came up a few times. The chain uses TRBV19 and TRBJ2-7, with a tentative D call TRBD1 (6 bases). In germline, CDR1 is LNHDA, CDR2 SQIVND (reference sequence). V lost 6 bases and J 7 bases, leaving 13 bases between the germline ends. The CDR3 is 12 amino acids. CDR3 region: CASSSQGLEQYF. The CDR3 coding sequence is TGTGCCAGTAGCAGCCAGGGGTTAGAGCAGTACTTC.